This is a list of T cell receptor beta chains from one sample in a study of beta chain features in type 1 diabetes. Method: immunoSEQ multiplex PCR; TCRdb's copy keeps in-frame clones and lacks some. Among 680,000 or so clones, roughly 13% were seen once, and the ten largest hold approximately 0.022%. The specimen sequenced was naive CD4+ T cells from blood. The source of these receptors is a man between 18 and 35 years old with type 1 diabetes. CDR3s include the opening cysteine and the closing phenylalanine or tryptophan. D genes are given only for firm matches. Clone size, where shown, is once, few, many, or a class for clones that have expanded.

15,.,TRBJ2-1,TRBV27,TRBD2,CASSLLAGANSVQFF,TGTGCCAGCAGTTTGCTAGCGGGGGCCAATAGTGTGCAGTTCTTC
12,few,TRBJ2-1,TRBV4-3,TRBD1,CASSQEWDSTFF,TGCGCCAGCAGCCAAGAGTGGGACAGTACGTTCTTC
14,.,TRBJ1-1,TRBV30,.,CAWDKLLGNTEAFF,TGTGCCTGGGATAAACTGTTGGGGAACACTGAAGCTTTCTTT
14,few,TRBJ2-5,TRBV5-1,.,CASSLAGIQETQYF,TGCGCCAGCAGCTTGGCCGGGATCCAAGAGACCCAGTACTTC
17,.,TRBJ2-2,TRBV28,TRBD1,CASSRGTGHTNTGELFF,TGTGCCAGCAGCAGGGGGACAGGGCACACGAACACCGGGGAGCTGTTTTTT
16,few,TRBJ2-1,TRBV4-2,TRBD2,CASSQLAGGKDNEQFF,TGTGCCAGCAGCCAACTAGCGGGGGGGAAGGACAATGAGCAGTTCTTC
13,.,TRBJ1-5,TRBV25-1,.,CASSGQGNQPQHF,TGTGCCAGCAGTGGGCAGGGCAATCAGCCCCAGCATTTT
15,.,TRBJ2-1,TRBV23-1,TRBD1,CASSSGQGKYNEQFF,TGCGCCAGCAGTTCGGGACAGGGGAAATACAATGAGCAGTTCTTC
15,.,TRBJ2-1,TRBV25-1,.,CASSPGPGTINEQFF,TGTGCCAGCAGCCCAGGCCCGGGGACGATCAATGAGCAGTTCTTC
16,.,TRBJ2-1,TRBV4-1,TRBD1,CASSHPDRGVYNEQFF,TGCGCCAGCAGCCATCCCGACAGGGGCGTTTACAATGAGCAGTTCTTC
15,few,TRBJ2-7,TRBV28,.,CASSLFRDIYYEQYF,TGTGCCAGCAGTTTATTCCGGGACATTTACTACGAGCAGTACTTC
15,.,TRBJ1-6,TRBV2,TRBD1,CASTQERDRGSPLHF,TGTGCCAGCACCCAAGAACGGGACAGGGGTTCACCCCTCCACTTT
13,.,TRBJ2-7,TRBV23-1,TRBD1,CASSQGQPYEQYF,TGCGCCAGCAGTCAGGGACAGCCCTACGAGCAGTACTTC
12,.,TRBJ2-7,TRBV29-1,.,CSVGGPSDEQYF,TGCAGCGTTGGAGGGCCGAGCGACGAGCAGTACTTC